This T cell receptor (beta chain) was profiled in a study of metastatic and nonmetastatic thyroid tumors. Whole-study results and caveats: TCR beta diversity was reportedly significantly higher in malignant thyroid tumors than benign nodules, in blood and tumor.

None of the patients had undergone any treatment ahead of thyroid surgery. This clone was recorded at least ten times. The antigen is unknown. Per the authors' pipeline: CDR3 differences across clinicopathological groups were used to build a distant-metastasis classifier for papillary thyroid cancer. Via MiXCR, TCRdb re-called the PCR reads. The V and J calls shown here were made by TCRdb, not taken from the authors' results. The table shows about 33,000 clones, with over 15% occurring only once. The V and J ends lost 5 bases and 0 bases, in that order; junction bases with no gene match: 7. There are 16 residues in the CDR3. Per germline, CDR1 MNHNS and CDR2 SASEGT.

V usage is TRBV6-1 and J usage is TRBJ2-4, with 7 bases that match TRBD2. The sequence was obtained from a female donor with papillary thyroid cancer or a benign thyroid nodule (not recorded which). Some clones in this sample may be carry-over from other donors' samples. The sequenced sample was blood. CDR3 nucleotides: TGTGCCAGCAGTAGGGGAGCTAGCGGAGCCAAAAACATTCAGTACTTC. Protein: CASSRGASGAKNIQYF.